The 4 T cell receptor beta chains below were found in one sample sequenced in a study of cytomegalovirus exposure and HLA in healthy donors. Repertoires were generated with immunoSEQ multiplex PCR, while TCRdb's copy carries only in-frame clones and drops some. The repertoire includes some 65,000 clones, around 95% of them detected once, and more than 2% sits in the top ten. Sequencing was carried out using PBMCs. Source of these receptors: a man younger than 30 in good health and CMV-seronegative.

In its sample, this clone was seen once. The J gene is TRBJ2-7, the V gene TRBV6-5; 16 nucleotides line up with TRBD2. Germline V gene sequence: CDR1 MNHEY, CDR2 SVGAGI. The CDR3 has 15 amino acids. V shed 6 bases and J 7 bases; nucleotides not matched to a gene: 6. Written as DNA, the CDR3 is TGTGCCAGCAGGGGACTAGCGGGAGGGCCGGAAGAGCAGTACTTC. This gives the protein CASRGLAGGPEEQYF.

The V and J genes are TRBV10-1 and TRBJ2-1, with 10 bases identical to TRBD1. The CDR3 consists of 14 residues. V lost 3 bases and J lost 7; bases outside the gene matches: 3. Germline V gene data show CDR1 as WNHNN and CDR2 as SYGVQD (reference sequence). CDR3 region: CASSEGTGENEQFF. CDR3 nucleotides: TGCGCCAGCAGTGAAGGGACAGGGGAAAATGAGCAGTTCTTC.

The rearrangement uses TRBV7-9 and TRBJ2-1, with 13 bases that match TRBD2. The CDR3 contains 14 residues. Germline assignment: CDR1 SEHNR and CDR2 FQNEAQ (reference sequence). With 3 bases clipped from V and 10 bases from J, the junction kept 3 bases outside the gene matches. The CDR3 loop reads CASSFGTSGTEQFF. Written as DNA, the CDR3 is TGTGCCAGCAGCTTCGGGACTAGCGGGACCGAGCAGTTCTTC.

J is TRBJ1-2 and V is TRBV5-1; 7 bases match TRBD1. CDR1 is SGHRS, CDR2 YFSETQ, per germline. The CDR3 has 14 amino acids. The J segment lost 2 bases and the V segment lost 8 bases, leaving 9 bases of the junction unmatched. The CDR3 here is CASSPGTANYGYTF. The CDR3, as DNA: TGCGCCAGTTCCCCTGGGACAGCCAACTATGGCTACACCTTC.